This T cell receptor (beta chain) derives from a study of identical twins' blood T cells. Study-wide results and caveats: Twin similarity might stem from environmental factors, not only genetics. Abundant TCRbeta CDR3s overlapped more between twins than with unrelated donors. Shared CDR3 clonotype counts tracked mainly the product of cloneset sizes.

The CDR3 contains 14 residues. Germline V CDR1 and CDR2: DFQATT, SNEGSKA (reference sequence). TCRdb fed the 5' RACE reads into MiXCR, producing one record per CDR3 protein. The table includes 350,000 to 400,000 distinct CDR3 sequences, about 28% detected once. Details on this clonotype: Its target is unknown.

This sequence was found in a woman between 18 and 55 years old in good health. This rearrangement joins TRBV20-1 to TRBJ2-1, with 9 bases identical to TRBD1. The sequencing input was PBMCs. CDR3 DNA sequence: TGCAGCCAGACCCGGGACAGGGTTAGTAATGAGCAGTTCTTC. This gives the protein CSQTRDRVSNEQFF.